A single sample is the source of the 27 T cell receptor beta chains below, sequenced in a study of post-analysis software for immune sequencing data. Their target antigens are unknown. TCR beta cDNA libraries included unique molecular identifiers. TCRdb reanalysed the PCR reads using MiXCR and keeps one entry per CDR3 protein. Of roughly 600,000 distinct CDR3 sequences listed, around 47% are singletons. Findings of the study overall: Patients used about 5 TRBV segments, including TRBV5-6, TRBV5-1 and TRBV20-1, more often than controls.

Sequenced input: blood. The receptors were sampled from a girl between 5 and 17 years old with multiple sclerosis.

The J gene is TRBJ1-1, the V gene TRBV5-1; D is unresolved. Germline CDR1 is SGHRS and CDR2 is YFSETQ. The CDR3 contains 11 residues. Trimming left V 4 bases short and J 3 bases short, with 4 bases between. This CDR3 is CASSADTEAFF. The CDR3 DNA reads as TGCGCCAGCAGCGCCGACACTGAAGCTTTCTTT. The complete variable domain, with remaining parts taken from reference TRBV5-1 and TRBJ1-1, reads KAGVTQTPRYLIKTRGQQVTLSCSPISGHRSVSWYQQTPGQGLQFLFEYFSETQRNKGNFPGRFSGRQFSNSRSEMNVSTLELGDSALYLCASSADTEAFFGQGTRLTVV.

V and J are TRBV10-3 and TRBJ2-5; 8 bases align to TRBD1. V was pared by 11 bases and J by 2 bases, with 7 bases of the junction left unmatched. The V gene's germline CDR1 is ENHRY and CDR2 SYGVKD. The CDR3 spans 13 residues. CDR3 residues: CAVQQGEQETQYF. CDR3 bases: TGTGCCGTGCAACAGGGGGAGCAAGAGACCCAGTACTTC.

The V call is TRBV20-1, the J call TRBJ1-2; tentatively, D is TRBD1 (6 bases). Germline assignment: CDR1 DFQATT and CDR2 SNEGSKA (reference sequence). The CDR3 runs 14 residues. V lost 3 bases and J 4 bases, leaving 15 bases between the germline ends. The CDR3 sequence: CSARLSGAGYGYTF. In DNA form, the CDR3 reads TGCAGTGCTAGGCTCTCGGGGGCCGGCTATGGCTACACCTTC.

The chain uses TRBV6-5 and TRBJ2-3, with D perhaps TRBD2 (7 bases). The CDR3 has 15 amino acids. Germline V CDR1 and CDR2: MNHEY, SVGAGI. V was pared by 10 bases and J by 2 bases, with 19 bases between. For the CDR3, the DNA is TGTGCCACCACCCGAGGGGGGGGGACCACAGATACGCAGTATTTT. Its protein product is CATTRGGGTTDTQYF.

This rearrangement joins TRBV4-1 to TRBJ2-1, with D maybe TRBD2 (6 bases). The CDR3 is 17 amino acids. Trimming took off 0 bases at V and 3 bases at J, with 15 bases between the two ends. Germline CDR1 MGHRA, CDR2 YSYEKL. CDR3 coding DNA: TGCGCCAGCAGCCAAGATCGGGAGCGGCCCGGCTACAATGAGCAGTTCTTC. Its protein product is CASSQDRERPGYNEQFF.

V usage is TRBV3-1 and J usage is TRBJ2-6, with a possible D match to TRBD1 (6 bases). Trimming took 4 bases from V and 0 from J, leaving 16 bases between them. CDR1 and CDR2 (germline): LGHDT, YNNKEL (reference sequence). This CDR3 contains 18 residues. This CDR3 is CASSRRTASLSGANVLTF. The CDR3 bases are TGTGCCAGCAGCCGAAGGACAGCCTCCCTCTCTGGGGCCAACGTCCTGACTTTC.

As for this clonotype: At one of its ends the junction is not consistent with the germline gene, which may arise from a read error. CDR3 protein: CASSFGQSSGANVPTF. The CDR3, as DNA: TGCGCCAGCAGCTTCGGACAGAGCTCTGGGGCCAACGTCCCGACTTTC. This chain connects TRBV5-1 to TRBJ2-6; D perhaps matches TRBD1 (6 bases). Germline CDR1 and CDR2: SGHRS and YFSETQ. CDR3 length: 16 amino acids. The full variable domain, in which reference TRBV5-1 and TRBJ2-6 provide the parts outside the CDR3, is KAGVTQTPRYLIKTRGQQVTLSCSPISGHRSVSWYQQTPGQGLQFLFEYFSETQRNKGNFPGRFSGRQFSNSRSEMNVSTLELGDSALYLCASSFGQSSGANVPTFGAGSRLTVL.

The chain carries TRBV21-1 and TRBJ2-1; the DNA was not compared with TRBD2, the D call given in the table. TRBV21-1 is a listed pseudogene. The CDR3 is made up of 16 amino acids. The CDR3, as DNA: TGTGCCAGCAGCAAAGGGGGGCGGGAGGCCTACAATGAGCAGTTCTTC. Encoded protein: CASSKGGREAYNEQFF.

The chain couples TRBV10-1 to TRBJ2-3; 11 nucleotides line up with TRBD2. The CDR3 runs to 14 residues. The germline V gene has CDR1 WNHNN and CDR2 SYGVQD (reference sequence). V lost 4 bases, J lost 4 bases, and 1 base stayed unmatched. In DNA form, the CDR3 reads TGCGCCAGCAGTGGTAGCGGGAGGGCAGATACGCAGTATTTT. Translating it yields CASSGSGRADTQYF.

The rearrangement joins TRBV5-1 to TRBJ2-6, with D maybe TRBD2 (5 bases). V lost 4 bases and J lost 0, with 8 bases in between. Per germline, CDR1 SGHRS and CDR2 YFSETQ. The CDR3 totals 15 residues. CDR3 in DNA: TGCGCCAGCAGCGTGGGGAGCTCTGGGGCCAACGTCCTGACTTTC. Residues: CASSVGSSGANVLTF.

The V call is TRBV29-1, the J call TRBJ1-1; unclear D gene. CDR3 length: 12 residues. In germline, CDR1 is SQVTM, CDR2 ANQGSEA. Trimming took 5 bases from V and 6 from J, leaving 13 bases between them. In DNA, the CDR3 is TGCAGCGTTAATGCGAGAATGGCTGAAGCTTTCTTT. This gives the protein CSVNARMAEAFF.

This clonotype was detected only a few times. The rearrangement uses TRBV29-1 and TRBJ1-1; the D is unclear. The CDR3 is made up of 11 amino acids. Germline CDR1 reads SQVTM; CDR2 reads ANQGSEA. V lost 4 bases, J lost 8 bases, and 11 bases lay in between. The CDR3 sequence is CSVAKGEEAFF. The CDR3, as DNA: TGCAGCGTTGCCAAGGGAGAGGAAGCTTTCTTT.

The chain couples TRBV3-1 to TRBJ1-2, with a possible D match to TRBD1 (5 bases). CDR3 length: 14 residues. V lost 1 base, J lost 4 bases, and 10 bases lay in between. CDR1 and CDR2 (germline): LGHDT, YNNKEL (reference sequence). The CDR3 spells CASSQGGSVYGYTF. The CDR3 nucleotides are TGTGCCAGCAGCCAAGGGGGCTCCGTCTATGGCTACACCTTC. Combining the CDR3 with reference TRBV3-1 and TRBJ1-2 gives the whole variable domain DTAVSQTPKYLVTQMGNDKSIKCEQNLGHDTMYWYKQDSKKFLKIMFSYNNKELIINETVPNRFSPKSPDKAHLNLHINSLELGDSAVYFCASSQGGSVYGYTFGSGTRLTVV.

The rearrangement links TRBV28 to TRBJ1-2; D remains unclear. The ends were cut back, 2 bases at V and 4 bases at J, with 17 bases in the middle. There are 16 residues in the CDR3. Germline V gene lookup returns CDR1 MDHEN and CDR2 SYDVKM. The CDR3 DNA reads as TGTGCCAGCAGTTTAGGACCCGCCTGGCAGAGCTATGGCTACACCTTC. Protein: CASSLGPAWQSYGYTF.

The rearrangement joins TRBV7-9 to TRBJ2-7, with 10 bases aligning to TRBD1. Germline trimming cut 6 bases from V and 5 bases from J; bases unmatched to any gene: 7. The CDR3 is 14 residues long. CDR1 and CDR2 (germline): SEHNR, FQNEAQ (reference sequence). CDR3 residues: CASRPGTGADEQYF. The CDR3 DNA reads TGTGCCAGCAGGCCAGGGACAGGGGCAGACGAGCAGTACTTC. Full variable domain (missing parts from reference TRBV7-9 and TRBJ2-7): DTGVSQNPRHKITKRGQNVTFRCDPISEHNRLYWYRQTLGQGPEFLTYFQNEAQLEKSRLLSDRFSAERPKGSFSTLEIQRTEQGDSAMYLCASRPGTGADEQYFGPGTRLTVT.

A few counts support this clonotype. The V gene is TRBV11-1, the J gene TRBJ2-3; D is undetermined. The V end lost 4 bases, the J end lost 3 bases, and 11 bases lay between the germline ends. The CDR3 loop spans 14 amino acids. Germline CDR1 SGHAT, CDR2 FQDESV (reference sequence). CDR3 residues: CASSSGRVTDTQYF. Written as DNA, the CDR3 is TGTGCCAGCAGCTCCGGAAGGGTAACAGATACGCAGTATTTT. The full variable domain, completed using reference TRBV11-1 and TRBJ2-3, is EAEVAQSPRYKITEKSQAVAFWCDPISGHATLYWYRQILGQGPELLVQFQDESVVDDSQLPKDRFSAERLKGVDSTLKIQPAELGDSAMYLCASSSGRVTDTQYFGPGTRLTVL.

This clonotype was seen a handful of times. The chain carries TRBV7-9 and TRBJ2-7; D ambiguous. V lost 1 base to trimming and J lost 6 bases, with 13 bases between them. The CDR3 has 14 residues. Looked up from germline, CDR1 is SEHNR and CDR2 is FQNEAQ (reference sequence). CDR3 DNA: TGTGCCAGCAGCTTAGAAGGGAAGCCTTCCGAGCAGTACTTC. It specifies CASSLEGKPSEQYF.

This clonotype was found a few times. V and J are TRBV20-1 and TRBJ2-5; D may be TRBD1 (6 bases). V shed 5 bases and J shed 5 bases, with 15 bases lying between them. Germline V CDR1 and CDR2: DFQATT, SNEGSKA (reference sequence). This CDR3 region has 13 residues. The CDR3 sequence: CSARGQLRETQYF. For the CDR3, the DNA is TGCAGTGCTCGGGGACAACTGAGGGAGACCCAGTACTTC.

This clonotype was detected a few times. The rearrangement joins TRBV12-3 or TRBV12-4 to TRBJ2-5; D is possibly TRBD1 (6 bases). CDR3 length: 16 residues. V lost 6 bases, J lost 2 bases, and 19 bases lay in between. CDR3 loop: CASSPGGRGIQETQYF. The CDR3 region has the DNA TGTGCCAGCAGCCCCGGAGGCAGGGGCATACAAGAGACCCAGTACTTC.

Note on this clonotype: One junction end does not reproduce the germline sequence, and a read error may be involved. V gene TRBV5-5 combines with J gene TRBJ2-7, with no clear D. Germline CDR1 reads SGHKS; CDR2 reads YYEKEE (reference sequence). The CDR3 is 15 amino acids. The CDR3 coding sequence is TGTGCCAGCAGCTTTGGGCGGACGGGTAGCTACGTGCAGTACTTC. It translates to CASSFGRTGSYVQYF.

The rearrangement uses TRBV25-1 and TRBJ2-7, with TRBD2 as a possible D gene (5 bases). The germline V and J ends were trimmed by 1 base and 5 bases, with 12 bases remaining between them. There are 14 residues in the CDR3. Germline V lookup: CDR1 MGHDK, CDR2 SYGVNS. This chain's CDR3 is CASSESGRFNEQYF. In nucleotides, the CDR3 is TGTGCCAGCAGTGAATCGGGGAGATTCAACGAGCAGTACTTC.

V and J are TRBV12-3 or TRBV12-4 and TRBJ2-7, with 12 bases aligning to TRBD2. The CDR3 has 17 amino acids. The J segment lost 1 base and the V segment lost 6 bases, leaving 10 bases of the junction unmatched. The CDR3 region has the DNA TGTGCCAGCAGCCAACGCGATGGACTAGCGGGATCCTACGAGCAGTACTTC. Translating gives CASSQRDGLAGSYEQYF.

The chain uses TRBV4-2 and TRBJ2-2; 8 bases agree with TRBD1. Unmatched junction bases numbered 10, after V lost 7 bases and J lost 0 bases. The CDR3 has 17 residues. Germline V CDR1 and CDR2: LGHNA, YNFKEQ. This CDR3 reads CASNSRGDRSNTGELFF. The CDR3 nucleotides read TGTGCCAGCAACTCCAGGGGGGACAGGTCGAACACCGGGGAGCTGTTTTTT.

This clonotype has a count of ten or more. Here the CDR3 DNA reads TGTGCCAGCAGCCACGAACAGGGGGCTCCCTATGGCTACACCTTC. Amino acids: CASSHEQGAPYGYTF. The chain joins TRBV4-2 to TRBJ1-2, with TRBD1 matching over 9 bases. CDR3 length: 15 residues. The V segment lost 3 bases and the J segment 4 bases; nucleotides outside the gene matches: 6. The germline V gene has CDR1 LGHNA and CDR2 YNFKEQ.

This clonotype was counted between two and nine times. CDR3 bases: TGTGCCAGCAGTTTTTACCCCTACTCTGGGGCCAACGTCCTGACTTTC. Its translation is CASSFYPYSGANVLTF. This chain links TRBV27 with TRBJ2-6; no definite D call. With 3 bases removed from V and 0 bases from J, the gap between germline ends came to 9 bases. The V gene's germline CDR1 is MNHEY and CDR2 SMNVEV (reference sequence). CDR3 size: 16 residues.

The genes are TRBV12-3 or TRBV12-4 and TRBJ1-1; 8 bases align to TRBD1. The CDR3 length is 15 residues. Trimming removed 5 bases from V and 3 bases from J; junction bases left unmatched: 8. This CDR3 reads CASSHTDRDDTEAFF. CDR3 coding DNA: TGTGCCAGCAGTCACACGGACAGGGACGACACTGAAGCTTTCTTT.

CDR3: CSVGFGGLGYGYTF. Written as DNA, the CDR3 is TGCAGCGTTGGTTTCGGGGGCTTGGGCTATGGCTACACCTTC. V usage is TRBV29-1 and J usage is TRBJ1-2; D possibly corresponds to TRBD1 (6 bases). This CDR3 spans 14 amino acids. V was clipped by 4 bases and J by 4 bases, with 16 bases between them. Per the germline V gene, CDR1 is SQVTM and CDR2 is ANQGSEA.